A selection of T cell receptor beta chains follows, all from one sample in a study of CD8 T cells in Susac syndrome. TCRdb passed the immunoSEQ multiplex PCR reads through MiXCR, listing each CDR3 protein once. The table lists around 150,000 distinct CDR3 sequences, around 93% of them singletons. Sequenced input: CD4+ T cells from PBMCs. These receptors all stem from a human donor in good health. Each CDR3 is given with its conserved first and last residue. Fields, in order: J gene, D gene, V gene, clone size, CDR3 protein, CDR3 DNA. The D gene is left open where the match is weak. The size of a clone is reported for some rows only, either as once, few or many, or as a class for expanded clones.

TRBJ2-1	.	TRBV5-6	.	CASSRTYNEQFF	TGTGCCAGCAGCCGTACTTACAATGAGCAGTTCTTC
TRBJ2-2	TRBD1	TRBV9	.	CASSVDRGGAGELFF	TGTGCCAGCAGCGTGGACAGGGGTGGGGCCGGGGAGCTGTTTTTT
TRBJ2-1	TRBD2	TRBV3-1	.	CASSLLAGVYNEQFF	TGTGCCAGCAGCCTACTAGCGGGGGTCTACAATGAGCAGTTCTTC
TRBJ2-3	.	TRBV5-4	.	CASSPASSETQYF	TGTGCCAGCAGCCCAGCTAGCTCCGAGACGCAGTATTTT
TRBJ2-1	.	TRBV2	.	CASSETLGGYNEQFF	TGTGCCAGCAGTGAAACCCTAGGGGGTTACAATGAGCAGTTCTTC
TRBJ1-2	.	TRBV5-1	once	CASSSMTANYGYTF	TGCGCCAGCAGTTCGATGACGGCTAACTATGGCTACACCTTC
TRBJ2-2	.	TRBV6-1	.	CASKRPRAGNTGELFF	TGTGCCAGCAAACGGCCCCGGGCAGGGAACACCGGGGAGCTGTTTTTT
TRBJ2-7	.	TRBV9	.	CASSVGGTANSYEQYF	TGTGCCAGCAGCGTAGGCGGGACAGCAAACTCCTACGAGCAGTACTTC
TRBJ2-3	TRBD2	TRBV20-1	few	CSARERGGPDTQYF	TGCAGTGCTAGGGAGCGGGGGGGTCCAGATACGCAGTATTTT
TRBJ1-3	TRBD1	TRBV7-2	.	CASSWTGSGNTIYF	TGTGCCAGCAGCTGGACAGGGTCGGGAAACACCATATATTTT
TRBJ2-2	.	TRBV5-1	.	CASSSAQSTGELFF	TGCGCCAGCAGCTCCGCTCAGTCCACCGGGGAGCTGTTTTTT
TRBJ2-7	.	TRBV7-3	once	CASSLMEGGYEQYF	TGTGCCAGCAGCTTAATGGAGGGGGGCTACGAGCAGTACTTC
TRBJ2-5	.	TRBV29-1	.	CSVGSGKETQYF	TGCAGCGTTGGTTCAGGGAAAGAGACCCAGTACTTC
TRBJ2-1	.	TRBV5-4	.	CASSSGTGDAEQFF	TGTGCCAGCAGCTCCGGGACGGGCGATGCTGAGCAGTTCTTC
TRBJ2-1	TRBD2	TRBV12-3/TRBV12-4	.	CASRTSGEQFF	TGTGCCAGCAGGACTAGCGGGGAGCAGTTCTTC
TRBJ2-3	TRBD1	TRBV28	.	CASREIRDRATDTQYF	TGTGCCAGCAGGGAAATCCGGGACAGGGCCACAGATACGCAGTATTTT
TRBJ2-7	.	TRBV5-1	.	CASSHTLGGVNEQYF	TGCGCCAGCAGCCACACCTTGGGGGGAGTCAACGAGCAGTACTTC
TRBJ2-3	.	TRBV5-1	.	CASSPRGAGLADTQYF	TGCGCCAGCAGCCCACGTGGCGCGGGGCTGGCAGATACGCAGTATTTT
TRBJ2-2	.	TRBV11-2	.	CASSSRNSMQLFF	TGTGCCAGCAGCTCCAGGAATAGCATGCAGCTGTTTTTT
TRBJ1-5	TRBD1	TRBV7-9	.	CASRPGTGDNQPQHF	TGTGCCAGCAGACCCGGGACAGGGGACAATCAGCCCCAGCATTTT
TRBJ2-1	TRBD2	TRBV4-1	.	CASSHTGGPGNEQFF	TGCGCCAGCAGCCACACGGGGGGGCCCGGCAATGAGCAGTTCTTC
TRBJ2-7	TRBD2	TRBV20-1	.	CSASPRGRGPFQFEQYF	TGCAGTGCTAGTCCACGAGGGAGGGGCCCATTTCAATTCGAGCAGTACTTC
TRBJ2-5	.	TRBV29-1	.	CSVERGRETQYF	TGCAGCGTTGAGAGGGGTAGGGAGACCCAGTACTTC
TRBJ2-5	TRBD2	TRBV19	once	CASRETSGGPETQYF	TGTGCCAGTCGCGAGACTAGCGGGGGGCCAGAGACCCAGTACTTC
TRBJ2-7	.	TRBV6-1	.	CASSERGLLDEQYF	TGTGCCAGCAGTGAAAGGGGATTACTTGACGAGCAGTACTTC
TRBJ2-7	TRBD2	TRBV12-3/TRBV12-4	.	CASSLRGGGASYEQYF	TGTGCCAGCAGTTTGCGTGGCGGGGGGGCCTCCTACGAGCAGTACTTC
TRBJ2-3	.	TRBV7-9	once	CASSLHGYSGGGDTQYF	TGTGCCAGCAGCTTACACGGCTACTCGGGTGGTGGAGATACGCAGTATTTT
TRBJ2-7	TRBD1	TRBV20-1	.	CSAREGIRTGSYEQYF	TGCAGTGCTAGAGAGGGCATTCGGACAGGTTCCTACGAGCAGTACTTC
TRBJ2-2	.	TRBV6-6	once	CASRDPWGTGELFF	TGTGCCAGCAGGGATCCGTGGGGCACCGGGGAGCTGTTTTTT
TRBJ2-7	TRBD2	TRBV3-1	.	CASSPGGVYEQYF	TGTGCCAGCAGCCCGGGAGGGGTCTACGAGCAGTACTTC
TRBJ1-6	.	TRBV5-4	.	CASSSWLGRALDSPLHF	TGTGCCAGCAGCTCTTGGCTGGGCAGAGCGCTAGATTCACCCCTCCACTTT
TRBJ1-4	.	TRBV18	.	CASSPGGTNEKLFF	TGTGCCAGCTCACCGGGGGGCACTAATGAAAAACTGTTTTTT
TRBJ2-7	.	TRBV29-1	once	CSVGRGQSYEQYF	TGCAGCGTTGGAAGGGGCCAGTCCTACGAGCAGTACTTC
TRBJ2-7	TRBD1	TRBV6-2/TRBV6-3	.	CASRRQGAYEQYF	TGTGCCAGCAGGAGACAGGGCGCCTACGAGCAGTACTTC
TRBJ2-2	TRBD2	TRBV27	.	CASSSSALAGARTGELFF	TGTGCCAGCAGTTCCTCCGCGCTAGCGGGGGCTCGGACCGGGGAGCTGTTTTTT
TRBJ2-7	TRBD2	TRBV2	.	CASRDSGGAFYEQYF	TGTGCCTCCCGGGATAGCGGGGGGGCTTTCTACGAGCAGTACTTC
TRBJ1-5	.	TRBV29-1	.	CSVVMGEGQPQHF	TGCAGCGTGGTCATGGGGGAGGGTCAGCCCCAGCATTTT